The clone carrying this TCR beta chain was seen ten or more times. The data belong to a study of T cells in Graves' hyperthyroidism and ophthalmopathy. CDR1 is SGHDT and CDR2 is YYEEEE in the germline V gene. The CDR3 spans 16 residues. Between the trimmed V and J ends, which lost 3 bases and 5 bases, there was a span of 19 bases. Researchers amplified the TCR beta CDR3 regions from RNA transcripts. The TCR CDR3 was amplified in a first-round RT-PCR using the HTBI primer set. MiXCR, applied by TCRdb to the multiplex PCR reads, yields one record per CDR3 protein. The sample has more than 550,000 distinct CDR3 sequences, 15% to 20% seen once.

Sequencing was done on a sample of blood. The chain carries TRBV5-6 and TRBJ2-3; D remains unclear. The TCR sequence derives from a man aged 50-60 years with Graves' hyperthyroidism. This CDR3 is CASSSPVQLAEDTQYF. The CDR3, as DNA: TGTGCCAGCAGCTCGCCGGTGCAGCTGGCTGAAGATACGCAGTATTTT. Complete variable domain (other parts from reference TRBV5-6 and TRBJ2-3): DAGVTQSPTHLIKTRGQQVTLRCSPKSGHDTVSWYQQALGQGPQFIFQYYEEEERQRGNFPDRFSGHQFPNYSSELNVNALLLGDSALYLCASSSPVQLAEDTQYFGPGTRLTVL.